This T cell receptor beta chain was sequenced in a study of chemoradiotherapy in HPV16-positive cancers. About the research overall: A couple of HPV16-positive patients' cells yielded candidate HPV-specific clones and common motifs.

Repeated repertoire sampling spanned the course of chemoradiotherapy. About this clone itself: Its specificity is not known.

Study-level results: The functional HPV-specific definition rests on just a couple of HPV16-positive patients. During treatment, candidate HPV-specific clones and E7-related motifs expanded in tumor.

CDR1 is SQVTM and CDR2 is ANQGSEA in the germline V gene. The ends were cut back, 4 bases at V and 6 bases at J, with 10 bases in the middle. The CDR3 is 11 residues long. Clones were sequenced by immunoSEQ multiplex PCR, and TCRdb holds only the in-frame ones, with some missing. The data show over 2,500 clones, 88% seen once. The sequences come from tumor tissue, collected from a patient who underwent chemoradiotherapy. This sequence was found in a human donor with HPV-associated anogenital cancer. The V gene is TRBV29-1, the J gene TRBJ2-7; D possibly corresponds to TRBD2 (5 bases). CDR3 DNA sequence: TGCAGCGTTGTAGGCGGGTTCGAGCAGTACTTC. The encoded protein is CSVVGGFEQYF.